These 3 T cell receptor beta chains originate from one sample sequenced in a study of molecular identifiers for immune sequencing clone quantification. TCRdb re-called the PCR reads with MiXCR, one entry per CDR3 protein. The sample holds approximately 100,000 distinct CDR3 sequences; roughly 38% are singletons and the top ten take 4% to 5%. The sequencing sample was made of naive CD8+ T cells from blood, with Jurkat cell RNA spiked in. Noted subset: FACS-sorted CD8+CD4-CCR7+CD45RA+ naive T cells. These receptors were obtained from a human donor in good health. Some libraries in this study had Jurkat cell RNA spiked in.

This clonotype was seen ten or more times. The V and J genes are TRBV28 and TRBJ2-3, with 9 nucleotides matching TRBD1. The CDR3 sequence is 16 residues long. V lost 2 bases to trimming and J lost 3 bases; unmatched junction nucleotides: 6. The V gene's germline CDR1 is MDHEN and CDR2 SYDVKM. CDR3 DNA sequence: TGTGCCAGCAGTTTACTGATTGGGACAGGGACAGATACGCAGTATTTT. This sequence encodes CASSLLIGTGTDTQYF.

This rearrangement joins TRBV6-6 to TRBJ2-3; TRBD2 agrees at 9 bases. CDR3 size: 15 residues. J gave up 6 bases and V 2 bases, and 6 bases lay outside the gene matches. Germline V gives CDR1 MNHNY, CDR2 SVGAGI (reference sequence). CDR3 nucleotides: TGTGCCAGCAGTTACACAGCGGGAGGACAGGATACGCAGTATTTT. It yields the protein CASSYTAGGQDTQYF.

In regard to this clonotype: A read error may be the cause here, since a much bigger clone is one base away. This sequence joins TRBV4-3 and TRBJ2-1, with TRBD2 matching 7 bases. The CDR3 has 17 amino acids. Germline loops: CDR1 LGHNA, CDR2 YSLEER. The CDR3 DNA reads TGCGCCAGCCGCCAAGACTTCGCTAGCGGCTCCTACAATGAGCAGTTCTTC. Its protein is CASRQDFASGSYNEQFF.